This T cell receptor beta chain was captured by sequencing in a study of T cell changes during pregnancy in multiple sclerosis. The CDR3 extends over 14 amino acids. The germline gives CDR1 MNHNY, CDR2 SVGAGI (reference sequence). The junction had 4 bases not matched to a gene; V was cut back by 8 bases and J by 0 bases. This clone was seen a single time. Clones were read by immunoSEQ multiplex PCR, and TCRdb kept only the in-frame ones, dropping some. The profile shows about 40,000 clones, 92% of them singletons. The chain recombines TRBV6-6 with TRBJ1-1; 9 nucleotides agree with TRBD1. The TCR originated in a female donor with multiple sclerosis, enrolled in a pregnancy study. Sample: CD4+ T cells from peripheral blood mononuclear cells, taken in the third trimester of pregnancy. The CDR3 reads CASGGTGMNTEAFF. The CDR3 nucleotides are TGTGCCAGCGGTGGGACAGGGATGAACACTGAAGCTTTCTTT.